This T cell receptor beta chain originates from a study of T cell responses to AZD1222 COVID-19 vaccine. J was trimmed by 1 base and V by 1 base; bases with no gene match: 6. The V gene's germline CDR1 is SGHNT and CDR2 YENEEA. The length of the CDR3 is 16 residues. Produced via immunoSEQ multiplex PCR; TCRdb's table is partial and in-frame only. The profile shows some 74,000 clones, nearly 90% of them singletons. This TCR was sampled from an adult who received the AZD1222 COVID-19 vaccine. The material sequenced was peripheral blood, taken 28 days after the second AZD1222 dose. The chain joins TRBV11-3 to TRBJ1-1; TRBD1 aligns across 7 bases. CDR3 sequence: CASSLGGYRGNTEAFF. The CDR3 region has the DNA TGTGCCAGCAGCTTAGGTGGGTACAGGGGGAACACTGAAGCTTTCTTT.